The TCR beta chain described here comes from a study of blood T cell repertoires in COVID-19. The overall study: There were acute and convalescent COVID-19 samples, and they came from the United States, Italy and Spain.

In the authors' methods: Researchers report that nucleated cell counts were estimated from reference gene primer amplification. Assay used: immunoSEQ multiplex PCR; TCRdb lists only in-frame clones, some missing. V, J and clone size are those of that table, while D and trimming were read from the DNA. The sample includes about 180,000 clones, around 89% of them seen just once. Trimming took off 3 bases at V and 4 bases at J, with 13 bases between the two ends. Germline loops: CDR1 LNHDA, CDR2 SQIVND (reference sequence). The CDR3 spans 14 residues. The source of this sequence is a woman in her 30s with acute or convalescent COVID-19. Sequences were obtained from peripheral blood. V is TRBV19 and J is TRBJ2-7; the D gene is possibly TRBD2 (6 bases). The CDR3 region has the DNA TGTGCCAGTAGTATGGGAGGAACGGCGTACGAGCAGTACTTC. This codes for CASSMGGTAYEQYF. The whole variable domain, filled in from reference TRBV19 and TRBJ2-7, reads DGGITQSPKYLFRKEGQNVTLSCEQNLNHDAMYWYRQDPGQGLRLIYYSQIVNDFQKGDIAEGYSVSREKKESFPLTVTSAQKNPTAFYLCASSMGGTAYEQYFGPGTRLTVT.